This T cell receptor (beta chain) was recovered during a study of T cells in Graves' hyperthyroidism and ophthalmopathy. Study results and caveats: Blood held most thyroid clonotypes expanded above 0.001 frequency.

Trimming removed 3 bases at V and 4 bases at J, with 7 bases between. Germline V CDR1 and CDR2: SGDLS, YYNGEE. The CDR3 is made up of 12 amino acids. This clonotype was found a few times. Its antigen is not identified. RNA transcripts gave rise to amplified TCR beta CDR3 regions. A first-round RT-PCR of the TCR CDR3 used the HTBI primer set. TCRdb used MiXCR to reprocess the multiplex PCR reads, holding one entry per CDR3 protein. Among a few hundred thousand distinct CDR3 sequences, around 15% were seen once, and the ten largest hold approximately 30%. A patient was excluded if there was uncontrolled infection, other autoimmune disease, pregnancy or lactation. Diagnosis rested on symptoms, serum thyroxine and TRAb, thyroid ultrasound, and orbital computed tomography.

The rearrangement joins TRBV9 to TRBJ1-1; TRBD1 is a possible D gene (6 bases). This TCR came from a woman in her twenties or thirties with Graves' ophthalmopathy. The sequenced sample was blood. For the CDR3, the DNA is TGTGCCAGCAGCGGGGGGCGCACTGAAGCTTTCTTT. This gives the protein CASSGGRTEAFF.